A selection of T cell receptor beta chains follows, all from one sample in a study of blood T cell repertoires in COVID-19. The method was immunoSEQ multiplex PCR; TCRdb's version includes in-frame clones alone and lacks a portion of them. The sample lists some 190,000 clones, roughly three quarters occurring once. The sample taken for sequencing was PBMCs or T cells enriched from blood (not recorded which). The source of these receptors is a man aged 60 to 69 who had been exposed to COVID-19. CDR3s leave out the opening cysteine and the closing phenylalanine or tryptophan. Rows may omit the clone size; those that give it use once, few, many or a size class.

abundance: -; v_gene: TRBV5-6; CDR3aa: ASSRPSGLMNEQF
abundance: -; v_gene: TRBV19; CDR3aa: ASSPGVYEQY
abundance: -; v_gene: TRBV19; CDR3aa: ASSYITGAGGTTQY
abundance: -; v_gene: TRBV27; CDR3aa: ASSPPGLQYEQY
abundance: -; v_gene: TRBV27; CDR3aa: ASQTRGNEKLF
abundance: -; v_gene: TRBV6-6; CDR3aa: ASSYIGVTGELF
abundance: few; v_gene: TRBV19; CDR3aa: ASLGRAAQPKNTEAF
abundance: -; v_gene: TRBV5-1; CDR3aa: ASSLAGGGSSYNEQF
abundance: once; v_gene: TRBV7-2; CDR3aa: ASAIAGDGKDTQY
abundance: -; v_gene: TRBV5-6; CDR3aa: ASSLDGTGVTDTQY
abundance: -; v_gene: TRBV5-6; CDR3aa: ASSLGQSGANVLT
abundance: -; v_gene: TRBV5-4; CDR3aa: ASSLFTSSYNEQF
abundance: -; v_gene: TRBV6-5; CDR3aa: ASSYMPGQAARKLF
abundance: -; v_gene: TRBV12-3/TRBV12-4; CDR3aa: ASSLQSGYGYT
abundance: -; v_gene: TRBV28; CDR3aa: ASRRDYRQPEQF
abundance: -; v_gene: TRBV30; CDR3aa: AWSAGRVSYEQY